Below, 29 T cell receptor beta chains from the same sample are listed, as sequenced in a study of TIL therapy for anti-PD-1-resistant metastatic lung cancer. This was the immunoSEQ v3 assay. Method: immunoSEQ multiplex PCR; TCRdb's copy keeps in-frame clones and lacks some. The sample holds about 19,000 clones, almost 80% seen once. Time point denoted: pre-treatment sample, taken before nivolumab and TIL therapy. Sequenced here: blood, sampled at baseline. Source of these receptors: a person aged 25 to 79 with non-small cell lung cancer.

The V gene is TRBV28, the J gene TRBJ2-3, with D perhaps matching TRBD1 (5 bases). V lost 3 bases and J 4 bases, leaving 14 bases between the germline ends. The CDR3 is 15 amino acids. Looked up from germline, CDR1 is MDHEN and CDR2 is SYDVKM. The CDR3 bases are TGTGCCAGCAGTTTCGCTCGCCGCAGGGCAGATACGCAGTATTTT. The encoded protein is CASSFARRRADTQYF.

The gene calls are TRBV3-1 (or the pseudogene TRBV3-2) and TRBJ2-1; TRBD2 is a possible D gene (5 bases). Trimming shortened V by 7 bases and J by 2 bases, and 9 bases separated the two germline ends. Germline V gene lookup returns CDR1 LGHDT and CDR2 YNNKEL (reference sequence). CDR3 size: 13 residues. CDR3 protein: CASMGRTYNEQFF. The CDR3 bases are TGTGCCAGCATGGGGAGAACCTACAATGAGCAGTTCTTC.

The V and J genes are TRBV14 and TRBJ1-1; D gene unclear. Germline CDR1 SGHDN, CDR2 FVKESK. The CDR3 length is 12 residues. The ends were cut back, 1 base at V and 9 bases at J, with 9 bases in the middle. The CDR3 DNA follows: TGTGCCAGCAGCCAAGGGTACGTGCAAGCTTTCTTT. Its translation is CASSQGYVQAFF.

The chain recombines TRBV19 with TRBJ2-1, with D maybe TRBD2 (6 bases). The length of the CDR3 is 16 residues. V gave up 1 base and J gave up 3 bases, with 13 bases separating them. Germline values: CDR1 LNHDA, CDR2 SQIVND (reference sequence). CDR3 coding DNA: TGTGCCAGTAGTATAGGCCCCCGGAGGGGCTACAATGAGCAGTTCTTC. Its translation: CASSIGPRRGYNEQFF.

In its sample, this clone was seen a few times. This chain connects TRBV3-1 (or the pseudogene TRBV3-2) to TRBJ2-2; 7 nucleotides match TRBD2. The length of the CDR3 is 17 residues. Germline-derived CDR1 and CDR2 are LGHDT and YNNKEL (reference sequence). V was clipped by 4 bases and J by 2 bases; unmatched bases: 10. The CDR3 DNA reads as TGTGCCAGCAGCCTCCCGGGGGGAGCGGTAAACACCGGGGAGCTGTTTTTT. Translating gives CASSLPGGAVNTGELFF.

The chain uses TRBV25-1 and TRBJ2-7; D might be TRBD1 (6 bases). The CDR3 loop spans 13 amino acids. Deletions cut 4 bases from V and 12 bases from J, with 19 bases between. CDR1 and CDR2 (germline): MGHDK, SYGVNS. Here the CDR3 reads CASSAPGHLVLYF. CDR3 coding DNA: TGTGCCAGCAGTGCCCCGGGACACCTTGTGCTGTACTTC.

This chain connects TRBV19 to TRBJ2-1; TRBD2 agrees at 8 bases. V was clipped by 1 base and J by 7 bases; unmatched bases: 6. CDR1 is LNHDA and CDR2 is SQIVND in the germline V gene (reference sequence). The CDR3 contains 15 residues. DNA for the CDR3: TGTGCCAGTAGTATAGCGCGGGGGGCGGAGAATGAGCAGTTCTTC. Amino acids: CASSIARGAENEQFF.

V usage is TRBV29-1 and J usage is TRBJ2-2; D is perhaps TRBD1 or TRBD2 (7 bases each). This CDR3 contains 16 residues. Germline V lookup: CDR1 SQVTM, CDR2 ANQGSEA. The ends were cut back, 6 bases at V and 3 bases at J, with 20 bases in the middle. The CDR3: CSVRPPPGGDTGELFF. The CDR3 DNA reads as TGCAGCGTCCGCCCCCCCCCAGGGGGGGACACCGGGGAGCTGTTTTTT.

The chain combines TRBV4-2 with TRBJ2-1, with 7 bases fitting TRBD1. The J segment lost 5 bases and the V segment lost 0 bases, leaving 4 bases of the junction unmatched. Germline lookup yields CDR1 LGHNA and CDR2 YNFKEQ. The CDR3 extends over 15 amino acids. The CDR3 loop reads CASSQDGTENNEQFF. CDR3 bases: TGTGCCAGCAGCCAAGATGGGACAGAGAACAATGAGCAGTTCTTC.

CDR3 coding DNA: TGTGCCAGTAGTGGCCGTGCAGGGCGGTCGGAGACCCAGTACTTC. It is translated as CASSGRAGRSETQYF. The chain uses TRBV19 and TRBJ2-5, with TRBD1 as a possible D gene (5 bases). V was clipped by 5 bases and J by 5 bases, with 18 bases between them. The CDR3 sequence is 15 residues long. Germline V CDR1 and CDR2: LNHDA, SQIVND (reference sequence).

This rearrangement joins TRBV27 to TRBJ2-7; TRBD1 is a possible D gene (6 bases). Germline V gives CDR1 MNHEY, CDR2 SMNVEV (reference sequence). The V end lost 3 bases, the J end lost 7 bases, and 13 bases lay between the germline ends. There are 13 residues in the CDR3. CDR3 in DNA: TGTGCCAGCAGTTTTTGGTCGGACAGAGAGCAGTACTTC. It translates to CASSFWSDREQYF.

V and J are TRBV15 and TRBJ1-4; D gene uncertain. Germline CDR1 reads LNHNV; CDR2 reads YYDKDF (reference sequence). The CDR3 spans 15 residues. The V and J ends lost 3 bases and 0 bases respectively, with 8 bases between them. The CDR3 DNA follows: TGTGCCACCAGCAGCGAAATTGCAACTAATGAAAAACTGTTTTTT. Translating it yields CATSSEIATNEKLFF.

This chain's CDR3 is CASSEWLGTSDPYEQYF. Written as DNA, the CDR3 is TGCGCCAGCAGTGAGTGGTTGGGGACTAGCGATCCTTACGAGCAGTACTTC. The V and J genes are TRBV10-2 and TRBJ2-7, with 10 bases fitting TRBD2. The CDR3 has 17 amino acids. V was clipped by 1 base and J by 4 bases; unmatched bases: 10. Germline loops: CDR1 WSHSY, CDR2 SAAADI.

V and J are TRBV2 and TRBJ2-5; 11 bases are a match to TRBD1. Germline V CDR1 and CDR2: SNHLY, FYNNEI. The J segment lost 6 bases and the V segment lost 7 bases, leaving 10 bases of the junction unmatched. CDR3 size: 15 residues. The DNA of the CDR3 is TGTGCCAGCACCTCGGACAGGGGGCGCGGGAAGACCCAGTACTTC. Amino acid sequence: CASTSDRGRGKTQYF.

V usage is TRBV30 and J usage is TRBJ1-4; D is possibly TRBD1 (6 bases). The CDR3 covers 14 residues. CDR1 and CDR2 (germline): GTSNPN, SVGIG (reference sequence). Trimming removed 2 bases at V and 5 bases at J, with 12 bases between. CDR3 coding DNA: TGTGCCTGGAGTAGGGGAGGGGGGAATGAAAAACTGTTTTTT. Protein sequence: CAWSRGGGNEKLFF.

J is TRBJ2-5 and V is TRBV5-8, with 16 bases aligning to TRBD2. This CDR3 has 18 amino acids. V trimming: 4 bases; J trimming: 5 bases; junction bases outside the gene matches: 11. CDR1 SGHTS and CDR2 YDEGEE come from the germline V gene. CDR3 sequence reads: CASSPGLAGGSSGETQYF. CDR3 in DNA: TGTGCCAGCAGCCCGGGACTAGCGGGAGGGTCATCTGGGGAGACCCAGTACTTC.

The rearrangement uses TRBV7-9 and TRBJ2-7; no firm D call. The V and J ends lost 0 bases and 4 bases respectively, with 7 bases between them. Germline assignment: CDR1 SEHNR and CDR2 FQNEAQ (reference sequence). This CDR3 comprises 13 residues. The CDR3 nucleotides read TGTGCCAGCAGCTTAGCTGGGCTGTACGAGCAGTACTTC. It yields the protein CASSLAGLYEQYF.

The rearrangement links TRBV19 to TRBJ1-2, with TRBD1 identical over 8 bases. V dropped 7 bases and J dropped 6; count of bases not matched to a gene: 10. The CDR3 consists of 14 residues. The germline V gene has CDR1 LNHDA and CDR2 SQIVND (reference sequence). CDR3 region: CASKEQGERDGYTF. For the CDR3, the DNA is TGTGCCAGTAAAGAACAGGGGGAAAGGGATGGCTACACCTTC. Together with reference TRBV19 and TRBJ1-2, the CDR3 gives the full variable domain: DGGITQSPKYLFRKEGQNVTLSCEQNLNHDAMYWYRQDPGQGLRLIYYSQIVNDFQKGDIAEGYSVSREKKESFPLTVTSAQKNPTAFYLCASKEQGERDGYTFGSGTRLTVV.

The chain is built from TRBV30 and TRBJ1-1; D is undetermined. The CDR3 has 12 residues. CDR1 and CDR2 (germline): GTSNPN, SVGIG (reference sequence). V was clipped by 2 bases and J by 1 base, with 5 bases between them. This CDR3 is CAWSSWNTEAFF. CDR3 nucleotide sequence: TGTGCCTGGAGTTCGTGGAACACTGAAGCTTTCTTT.

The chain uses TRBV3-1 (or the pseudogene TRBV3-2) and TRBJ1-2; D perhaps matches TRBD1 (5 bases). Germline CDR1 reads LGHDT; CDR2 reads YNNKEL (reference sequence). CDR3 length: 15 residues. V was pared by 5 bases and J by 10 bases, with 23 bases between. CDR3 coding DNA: TGTGCCAGCAGCTCCCCGGGAGGGGCGAGAGGCGCCTACACCTTC. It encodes CASSSPGGARGAYTF.

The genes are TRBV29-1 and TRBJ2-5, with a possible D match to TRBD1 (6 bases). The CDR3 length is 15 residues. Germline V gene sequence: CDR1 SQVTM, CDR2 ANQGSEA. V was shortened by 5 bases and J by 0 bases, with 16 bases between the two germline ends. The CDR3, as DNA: TGCAGCGTTACCTTCCGGGACACACACCAAGAGACCCAGTACTTC. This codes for CSVTFRDTHQETQYF.

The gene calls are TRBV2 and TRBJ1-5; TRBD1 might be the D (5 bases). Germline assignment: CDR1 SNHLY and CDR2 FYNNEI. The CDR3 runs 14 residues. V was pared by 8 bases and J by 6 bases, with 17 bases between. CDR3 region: CASGRDGLGQPQHF. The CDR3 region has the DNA TGTGCCAGCGGACGGGACGGACTCGGTCAGCCCCAGCATTTT.

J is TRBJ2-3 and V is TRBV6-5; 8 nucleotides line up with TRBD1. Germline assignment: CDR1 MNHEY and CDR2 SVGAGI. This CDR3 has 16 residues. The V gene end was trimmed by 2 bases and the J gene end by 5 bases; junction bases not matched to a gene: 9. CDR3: CASSYPTGTGRDTQYF. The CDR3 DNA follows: TGTGCCAGCAGTTACCCGACCGGGACAGGCCGAGATACGCAGTATTTT.

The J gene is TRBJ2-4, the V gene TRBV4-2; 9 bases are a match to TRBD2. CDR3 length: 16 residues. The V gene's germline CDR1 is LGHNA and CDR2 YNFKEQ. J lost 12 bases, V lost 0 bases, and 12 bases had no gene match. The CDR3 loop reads CASSQELAGGPRTQYF. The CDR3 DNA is TGTGCCAGCAGCCAAGAATTGGCGGGGGGGCCGAGGACTCAGTACTTC.

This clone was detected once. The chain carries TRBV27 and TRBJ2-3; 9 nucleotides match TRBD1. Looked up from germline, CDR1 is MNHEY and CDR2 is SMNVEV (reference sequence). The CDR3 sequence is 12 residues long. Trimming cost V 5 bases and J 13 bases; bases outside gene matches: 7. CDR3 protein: CASSPGRDREYF. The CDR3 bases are TGTGCCAGCAGTCCCGGCCGGGACAGGGAGTATTTT.

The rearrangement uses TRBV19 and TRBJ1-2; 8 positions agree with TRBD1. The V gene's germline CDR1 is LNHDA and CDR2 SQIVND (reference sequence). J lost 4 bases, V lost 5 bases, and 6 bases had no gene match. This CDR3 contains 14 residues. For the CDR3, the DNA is TGTGCCAGTAGTCCAGACAGGGGCCGCTATGGCTACACCTTC. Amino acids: CASSPDRGRYGYTF.

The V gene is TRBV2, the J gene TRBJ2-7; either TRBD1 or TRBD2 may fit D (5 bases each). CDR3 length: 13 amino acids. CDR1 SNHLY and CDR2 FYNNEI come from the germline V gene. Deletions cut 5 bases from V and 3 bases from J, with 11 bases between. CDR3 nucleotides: TGTGCCAGCAGTTTGGGACCGTACTACGAGCAGTACTTC. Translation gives CASSLGPYYEQYF.

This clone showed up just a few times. The CDR3 DNA reads as TGTGCCAGCAGGGGGACTCGAAATTCACCCCTCCACTTT. It specifies CASRGTRNSPLHF. The rearrangement links TRBV7-3 to TRBJ1-6; possibly TRBD1 for D (5 bases). Trimming took 6 bases from V and 7 from J, leaving 10 bases between them. The CDR3 consists of 13 residues. The germline CDR1 and CDR2 sequences are SGHTA and FQGTGA.

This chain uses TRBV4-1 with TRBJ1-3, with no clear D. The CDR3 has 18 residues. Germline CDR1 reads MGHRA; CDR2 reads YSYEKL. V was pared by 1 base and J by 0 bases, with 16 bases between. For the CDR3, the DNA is TGCGCCAGCAGCCAAGGGCGCACTAAGGGAGCCTCTGGAAACACCATATATTTT. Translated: CASSQGRTKGASGNTIYF.